The TCR beta chain under discussion was sequenced for a study of cytomegalovirus exposure and HLA in healthy donors. In regard to this clone: Its target is unknown.

Both 60 Vbeta primers and 13 Jbeta primers went into the PCR. Profiled with immunoSEQ multiplex PCR; TCRdb holds only in-frame clones, not every one. Of some 56,000 clones listed, about 50% are singletons. This CDR3 has 13 amino acids. V was pared by 1 base and J by 8 bases, with 10 bases between. Germline assignment: CDR1 SGHTA and CDR2 FQGTGA. General study points: In a later analysis, productive TCRs from donors in an Asian-associated ancestry cluster reportedly carried fewer N-insertions than the cohort mean. Immune exposure data for these donors was limited to CMV serostatus.

Sample: PBMCs. The source of this sequence is a human donor in good health. This chain links TRBV7-3 with TRBJ2-3, with D possibly TRBD2 on 5 matching bases. The CDR3 sequence: CASSLKADSTQYF. Written as DNA, the CDR3 is TGTGCCAGCAGCTTAAAGGCGGACTCTACGCAGTATTTT.